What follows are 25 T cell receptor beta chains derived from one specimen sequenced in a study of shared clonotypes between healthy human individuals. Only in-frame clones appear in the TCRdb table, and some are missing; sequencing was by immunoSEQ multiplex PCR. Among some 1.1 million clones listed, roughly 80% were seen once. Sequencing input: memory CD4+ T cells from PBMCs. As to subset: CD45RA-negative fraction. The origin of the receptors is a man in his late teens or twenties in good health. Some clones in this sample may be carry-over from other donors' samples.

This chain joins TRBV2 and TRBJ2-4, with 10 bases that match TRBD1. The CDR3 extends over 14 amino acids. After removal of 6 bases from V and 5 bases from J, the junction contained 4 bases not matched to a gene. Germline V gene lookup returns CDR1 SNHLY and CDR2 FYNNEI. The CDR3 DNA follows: TGTGCCAGCAGCGATGGGACAGGGGAAAACATTCAGTACTTC. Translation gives CASSDGTGENIQYF.

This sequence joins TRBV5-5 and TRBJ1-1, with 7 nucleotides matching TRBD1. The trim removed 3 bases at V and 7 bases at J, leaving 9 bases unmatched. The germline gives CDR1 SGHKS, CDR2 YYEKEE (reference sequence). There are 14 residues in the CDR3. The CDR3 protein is CASSSLDRTVEAFF. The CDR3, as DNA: TGTGCCAGCAGCTCTTTGGACAGGACAGTTGAAGCTTTCTTT.

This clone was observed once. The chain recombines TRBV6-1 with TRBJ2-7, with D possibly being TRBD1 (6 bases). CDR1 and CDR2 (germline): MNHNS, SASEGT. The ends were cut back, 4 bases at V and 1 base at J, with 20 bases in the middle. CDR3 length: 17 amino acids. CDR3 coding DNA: TGTGCCAGCAGTGTAATGAGTCTGAGGCAGGGGTCCTACGAGCAGTACTTC. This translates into CASSVMSLRQGSYEQYF.

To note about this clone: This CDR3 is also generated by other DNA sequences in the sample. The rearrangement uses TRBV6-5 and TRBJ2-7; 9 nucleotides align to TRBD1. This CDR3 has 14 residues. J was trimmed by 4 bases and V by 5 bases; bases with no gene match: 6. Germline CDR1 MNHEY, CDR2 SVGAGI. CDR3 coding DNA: TGTGCCAGCAGTCCCCGGGACAGGGCATACGAGCAGTACTTC. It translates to CASSPRDRAYEQYF.

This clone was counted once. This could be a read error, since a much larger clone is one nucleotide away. In DNA form, the CDR3 reads TGTGCCTGGAGCAAAACCGGGATAGGGTCTTACTATGGCTACACCTTC. This translates into CAWSKTGIGSYYGYTF. The chain has TRBV30 and TRBJ1-2; D unresolved. Germline loops: CDR1 GTSNPN, CDR2 SVGIG (reference sequence). The CDR3 length is 16 residues. Trimming cost V 3 bases and J 3 bases, with 20 bases left between them.

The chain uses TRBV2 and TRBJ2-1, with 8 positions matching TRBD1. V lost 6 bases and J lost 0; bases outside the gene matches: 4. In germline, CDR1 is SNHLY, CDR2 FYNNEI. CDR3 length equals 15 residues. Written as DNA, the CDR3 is TGTGCCAGCAGGGTAGACAGGGGCTCCTACAATGAGCAGTTCTTC. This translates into CASRVDRGSYNEQFF. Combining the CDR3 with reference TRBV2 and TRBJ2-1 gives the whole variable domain EPEVTQTPSHQVTQMGQEVILRCVPISNHLYFYWYRQILGQKVEFLVSFYNNEISEKSEIFDDQFSVERPDGSNFTLKIRSTKLEDSAMYFCASRVDRGSYNEQFFGPGTRLTVL.

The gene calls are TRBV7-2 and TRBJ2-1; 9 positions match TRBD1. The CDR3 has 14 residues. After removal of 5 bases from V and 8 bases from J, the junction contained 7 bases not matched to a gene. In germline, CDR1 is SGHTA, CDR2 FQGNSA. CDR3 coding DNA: TGTGCCAGCAGCCCGGGACAGGGCAGGCATGAGCAGTTCTTC. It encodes CASSPGQGRHEQFF.

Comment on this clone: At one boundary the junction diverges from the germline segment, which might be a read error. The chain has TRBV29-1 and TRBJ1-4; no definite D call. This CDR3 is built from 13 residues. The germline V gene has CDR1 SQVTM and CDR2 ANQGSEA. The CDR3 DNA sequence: TGCAGCGTAGGACCTGCAACTAATGAAAAGCTGTTTTTT. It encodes CSVGPATNEKLFF.

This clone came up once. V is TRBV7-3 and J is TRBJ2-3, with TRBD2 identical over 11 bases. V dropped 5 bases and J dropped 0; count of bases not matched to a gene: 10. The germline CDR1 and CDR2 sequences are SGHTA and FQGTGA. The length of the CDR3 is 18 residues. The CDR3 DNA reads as TGTGCCAGCAGCCTCCGCAGGGCTAGCGGGGGGAGCACAGATACGCAGTATTTT. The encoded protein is CASSLRRASGGSTDTQYF.

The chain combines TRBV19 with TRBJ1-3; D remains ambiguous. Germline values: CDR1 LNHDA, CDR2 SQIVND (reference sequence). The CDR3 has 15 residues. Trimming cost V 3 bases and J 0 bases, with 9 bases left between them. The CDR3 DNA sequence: TGTGCCAGTAGTATGCCGGGCCACTCTGGAAACACCATATATTTT. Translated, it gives CASSMPGHSGNTIYF.

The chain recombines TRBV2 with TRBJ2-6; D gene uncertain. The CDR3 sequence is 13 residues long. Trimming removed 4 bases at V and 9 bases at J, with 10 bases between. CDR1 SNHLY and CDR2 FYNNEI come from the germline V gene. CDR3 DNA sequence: TGTGCCAGCAGTGCCCTTTCCCTCAACGTCCTGACTTTC. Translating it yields CASSALSLNVLTF.

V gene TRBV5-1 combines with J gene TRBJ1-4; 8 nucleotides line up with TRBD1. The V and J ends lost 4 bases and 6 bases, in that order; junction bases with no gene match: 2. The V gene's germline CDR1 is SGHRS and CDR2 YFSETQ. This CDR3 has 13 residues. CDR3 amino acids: CASSQGQDEKLFF. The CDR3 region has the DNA TGCGCCAGCAGCCAGGGACAGGATGAAAAACTGTTTTTT.

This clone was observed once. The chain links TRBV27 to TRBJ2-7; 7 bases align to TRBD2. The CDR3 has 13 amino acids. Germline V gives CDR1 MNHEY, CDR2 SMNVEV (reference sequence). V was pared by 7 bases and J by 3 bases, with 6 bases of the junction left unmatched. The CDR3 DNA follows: TGTGCCAGCATGGGGACTAACTTCTACGAGCAGTACTTC. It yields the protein CASMGTNFYEQYF.

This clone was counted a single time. The DNA for the CDR3 is TGCGCCAGCAGCTTGGTACTAGCGGGAGCCGCCGGGGAGCAGTACTTC. This encodes CASSLVLAGAAGEQYF. The J gene is TRBJ2-7, the V gene TRBV5-1; TRBD2 matches 11 bases. V was clipped by 0 bases and J by 7 bases; unmatched bases: 9. The germline V gene has CDR1 SGHRS and CDR2 YFSETQ. The CDR3 runs to 16 residues.

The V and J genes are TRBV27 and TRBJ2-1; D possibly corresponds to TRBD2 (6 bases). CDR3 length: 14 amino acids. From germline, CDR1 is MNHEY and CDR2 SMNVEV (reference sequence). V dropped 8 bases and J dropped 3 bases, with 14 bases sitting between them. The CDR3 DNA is TGTGCCAGCCGGCGGGATACATTCTACAATGAGCAGTTCTTC. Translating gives CASRRDTFYNEQFF.

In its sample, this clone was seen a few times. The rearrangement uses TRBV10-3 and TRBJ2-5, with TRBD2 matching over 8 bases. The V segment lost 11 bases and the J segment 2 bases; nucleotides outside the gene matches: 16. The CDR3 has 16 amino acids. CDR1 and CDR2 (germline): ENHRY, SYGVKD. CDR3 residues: CAAAGDLAGLQETQYF. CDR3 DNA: TGTGCCGCCGCAGGGGACCTAGCGGGCCTACAAGAGACCCAGTACTTC.

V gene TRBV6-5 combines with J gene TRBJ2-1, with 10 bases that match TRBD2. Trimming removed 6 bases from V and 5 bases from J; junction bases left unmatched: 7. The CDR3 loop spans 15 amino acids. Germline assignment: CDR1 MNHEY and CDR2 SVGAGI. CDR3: CASRKSGRAHNEQFF. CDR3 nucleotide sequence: TGTGCCAGCAGGAAAAGCGGGAGGGCTCACAATGAGCAGTTCTTC.

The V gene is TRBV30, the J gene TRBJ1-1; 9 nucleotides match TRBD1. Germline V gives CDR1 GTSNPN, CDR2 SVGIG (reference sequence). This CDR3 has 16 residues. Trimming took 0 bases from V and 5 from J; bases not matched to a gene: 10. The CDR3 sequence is CAWSVPGQGVRTEAFF. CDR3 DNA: TGTGCCTGGAGTGTACCGGGACAGGGCGTGAGGACTGAAGCTTTCTTT.

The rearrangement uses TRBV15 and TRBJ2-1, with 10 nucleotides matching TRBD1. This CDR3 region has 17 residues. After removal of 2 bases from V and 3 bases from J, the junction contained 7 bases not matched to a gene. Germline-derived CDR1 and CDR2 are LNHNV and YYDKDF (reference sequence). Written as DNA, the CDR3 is TGTGCCACCAGCAGAAGCCAAGGACAGGGGGGCTACAATGAGCAGTTCTTC. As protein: CATSRSQGQGGYNEQFF.

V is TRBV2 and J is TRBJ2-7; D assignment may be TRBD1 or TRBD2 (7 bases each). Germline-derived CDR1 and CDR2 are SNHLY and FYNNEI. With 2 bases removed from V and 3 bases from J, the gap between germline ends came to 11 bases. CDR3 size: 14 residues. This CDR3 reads CASSEQGGVYEQYF. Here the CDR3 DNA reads TGTGCCAGCAGTGAACAGGGGGGGGTCTACGAGCAGTACTTC.

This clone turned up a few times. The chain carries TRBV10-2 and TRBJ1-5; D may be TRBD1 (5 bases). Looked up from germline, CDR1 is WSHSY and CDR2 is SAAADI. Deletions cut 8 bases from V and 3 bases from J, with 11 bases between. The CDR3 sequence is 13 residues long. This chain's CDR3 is CASGDWNNQPQHF. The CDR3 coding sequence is TGCGCCAGCGGGGACTGGAACAATCAGCCCCAGCATTTT.

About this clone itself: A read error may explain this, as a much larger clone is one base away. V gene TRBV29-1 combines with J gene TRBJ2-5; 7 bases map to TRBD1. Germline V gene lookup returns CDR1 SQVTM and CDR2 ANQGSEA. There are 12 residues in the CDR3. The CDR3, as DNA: TGCAGCGGGGGGACAGCCCAAGATACCCAGTACTTC. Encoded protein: CSGGTAQDTQYF.

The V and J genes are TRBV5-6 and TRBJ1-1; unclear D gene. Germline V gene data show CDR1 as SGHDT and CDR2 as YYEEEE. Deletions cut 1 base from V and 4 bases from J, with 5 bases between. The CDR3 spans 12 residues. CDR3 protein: CASSLFRTEAFF. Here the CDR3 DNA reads TGTGCCAGCAGCTTGTTCCGCACTGAAGCTTTCTTT.

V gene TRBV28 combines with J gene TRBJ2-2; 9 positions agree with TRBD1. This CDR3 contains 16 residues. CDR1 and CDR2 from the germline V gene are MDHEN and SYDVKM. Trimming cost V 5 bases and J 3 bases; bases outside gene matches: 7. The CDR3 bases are TGTGCCAGCAGTCCAACAGGGGGCCAGTACACCGGGGAGCTGTTTTTT. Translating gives CASSPTGGQYTGELFF.

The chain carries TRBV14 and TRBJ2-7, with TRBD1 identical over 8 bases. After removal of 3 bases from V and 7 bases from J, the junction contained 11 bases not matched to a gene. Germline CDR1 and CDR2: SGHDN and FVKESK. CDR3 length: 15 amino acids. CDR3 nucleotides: TGTGCCAGCAGCCATAGGGGGACAGGCCCGTTGGAGCAGTACTTC. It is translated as CASSHRGTGPLEQYF.